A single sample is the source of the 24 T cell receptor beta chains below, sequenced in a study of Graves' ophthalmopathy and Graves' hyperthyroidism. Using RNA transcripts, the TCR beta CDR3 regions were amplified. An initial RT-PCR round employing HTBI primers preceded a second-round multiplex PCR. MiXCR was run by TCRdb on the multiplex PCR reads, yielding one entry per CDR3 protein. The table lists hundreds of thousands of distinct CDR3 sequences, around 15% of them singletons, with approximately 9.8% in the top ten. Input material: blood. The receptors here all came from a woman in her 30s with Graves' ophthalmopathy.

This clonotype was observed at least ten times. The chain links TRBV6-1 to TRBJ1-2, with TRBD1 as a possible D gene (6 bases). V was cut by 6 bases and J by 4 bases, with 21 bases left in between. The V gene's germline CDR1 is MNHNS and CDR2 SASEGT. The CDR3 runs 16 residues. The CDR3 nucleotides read TGTGCCAGCAGATCCCCTTCGACACAGGGCTTCTATGGCTACACCTTC. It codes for CASRSPSTQGFYGYTF.

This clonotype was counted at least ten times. The CDR3, as DNA: TGTGCCACCAGCGGGACGATCGGGGGGAGTAGTTCACCCCTCCACTTT. Its protein is CATSGTIGGSSSPLHF. The chain uses TRBV15 and TRBJ1-6; possible D gene TRBD1, 5 bases. Germline assignment: CDR1 LNHNV and CDR2 YYDKDF (reference sequence). The CDR3 is 16 residues long. Trimming took off 5 bases at V and 9 bases at J, with 20 bases between the two ends.

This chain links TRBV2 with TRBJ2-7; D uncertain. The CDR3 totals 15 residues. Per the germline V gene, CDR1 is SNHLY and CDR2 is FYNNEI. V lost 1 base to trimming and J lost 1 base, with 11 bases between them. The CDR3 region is CASSEGKVPSYEQYF. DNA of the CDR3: TGTGCCAGCAGTGAAGGGAAGGTACCTTCCTACGAGCAGTACTTC.

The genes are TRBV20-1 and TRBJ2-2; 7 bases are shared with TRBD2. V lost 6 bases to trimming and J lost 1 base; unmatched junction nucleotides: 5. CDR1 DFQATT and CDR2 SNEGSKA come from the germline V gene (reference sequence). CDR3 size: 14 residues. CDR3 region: CSAPGGGNTGELFF. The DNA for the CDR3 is TGCAGTGCACCGGGCGGGGGGAACACCGGGGAGCTGTTTTTT.

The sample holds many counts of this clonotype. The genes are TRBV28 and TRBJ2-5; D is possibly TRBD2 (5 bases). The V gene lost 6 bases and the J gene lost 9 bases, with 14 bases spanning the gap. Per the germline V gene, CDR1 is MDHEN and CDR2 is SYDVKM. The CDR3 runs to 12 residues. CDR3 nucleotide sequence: TGTGCCAGCAGCCCTACTCTGCGGGCCCAGTACTTC. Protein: CASSPTLRAQYF.

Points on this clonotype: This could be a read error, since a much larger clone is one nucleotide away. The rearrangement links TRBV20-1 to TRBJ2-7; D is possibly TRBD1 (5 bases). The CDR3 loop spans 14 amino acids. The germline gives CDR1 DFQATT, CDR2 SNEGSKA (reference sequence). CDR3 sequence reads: CSARVPAGIYVQYF. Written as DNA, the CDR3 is TGCAGTGCTAGAGTCCCGGCAGGGATCTACGTGCAGTACTTC.

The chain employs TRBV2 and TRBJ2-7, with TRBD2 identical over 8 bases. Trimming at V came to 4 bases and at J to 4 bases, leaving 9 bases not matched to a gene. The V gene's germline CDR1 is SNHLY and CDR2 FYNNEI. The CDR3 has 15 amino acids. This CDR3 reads CASSGSGRAQYEQYF. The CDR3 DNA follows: TGTGCCAGCAGTGGATCCGGGAGGGCCCAGTACGAGCAGTACTTC.

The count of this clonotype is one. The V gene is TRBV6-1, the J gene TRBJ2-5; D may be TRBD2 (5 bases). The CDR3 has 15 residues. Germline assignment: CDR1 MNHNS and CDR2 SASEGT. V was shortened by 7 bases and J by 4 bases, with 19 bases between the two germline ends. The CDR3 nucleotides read TGTGCCAGCACCCTGACCTACCGGGGTGGAGAGACCCAGTACTTC. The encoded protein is CASTLTYRGGETQYF.

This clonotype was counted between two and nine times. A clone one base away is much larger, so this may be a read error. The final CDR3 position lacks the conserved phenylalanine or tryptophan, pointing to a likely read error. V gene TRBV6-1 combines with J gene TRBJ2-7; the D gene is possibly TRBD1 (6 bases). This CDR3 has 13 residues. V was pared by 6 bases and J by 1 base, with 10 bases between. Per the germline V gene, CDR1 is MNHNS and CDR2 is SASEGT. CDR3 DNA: TGTGCCAGCAGACAGGGATTTTCCTACGAGCAGTACCTC. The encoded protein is CASRQGFSYEQYL.

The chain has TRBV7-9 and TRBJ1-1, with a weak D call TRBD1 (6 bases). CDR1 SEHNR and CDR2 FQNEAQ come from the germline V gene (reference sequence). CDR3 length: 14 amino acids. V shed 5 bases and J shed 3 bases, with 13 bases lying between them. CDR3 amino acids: CASSLRGAHTEAFF. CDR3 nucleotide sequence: TGTGCCAGCAGCCTCCGGGGGGCGCACACTGAAGCTTTCTTT.

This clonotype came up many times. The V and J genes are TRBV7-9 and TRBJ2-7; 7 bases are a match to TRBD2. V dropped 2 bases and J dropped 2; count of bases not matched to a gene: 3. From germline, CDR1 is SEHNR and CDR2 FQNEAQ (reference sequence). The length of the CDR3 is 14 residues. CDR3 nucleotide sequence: TGTGCCAGCAGCTTAAGCGGGAACACCTACGAGCAGTACTTC. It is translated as CASSLSGNTYEQYF. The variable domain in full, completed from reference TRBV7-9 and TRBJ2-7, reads DTGVSQNPRHKITKRGQNVTFRCDPISEHNRLYWYRQTLGQGPEFLTYFQNEAQLEKSRLLSDRFSAERPKGSFSTLEIQRTEQGDSAMYLCASSLSGNTYEQYFGPGTRLTVT.

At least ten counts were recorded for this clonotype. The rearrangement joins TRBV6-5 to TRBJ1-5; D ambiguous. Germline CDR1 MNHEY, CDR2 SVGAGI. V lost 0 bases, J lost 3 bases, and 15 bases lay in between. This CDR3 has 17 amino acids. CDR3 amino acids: CASSYSRAGKANQPQHF. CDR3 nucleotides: TGTGCCAGCAGTTACTCGAGAGCCGGGAAGGCCAATCAGCCCCAGCATTTT.

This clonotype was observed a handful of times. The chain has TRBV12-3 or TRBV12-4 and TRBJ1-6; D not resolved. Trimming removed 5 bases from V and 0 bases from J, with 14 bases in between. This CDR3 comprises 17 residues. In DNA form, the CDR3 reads TGTGCCAGCAGTCCTCGACGGGTTAGCTCCTATAATTCACCCCTCCACTTT. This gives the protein CASSPRRVSSYNSPLHF.

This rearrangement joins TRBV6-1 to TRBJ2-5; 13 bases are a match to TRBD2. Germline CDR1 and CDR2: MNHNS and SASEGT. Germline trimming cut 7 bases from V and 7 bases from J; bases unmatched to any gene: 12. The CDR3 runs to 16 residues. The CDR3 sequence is CASISPGLAGTGTQYF. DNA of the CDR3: TGTGCCAGCATCTCCCCGGGACTAGCGGGGACTGGGACCCAGTACTTC.

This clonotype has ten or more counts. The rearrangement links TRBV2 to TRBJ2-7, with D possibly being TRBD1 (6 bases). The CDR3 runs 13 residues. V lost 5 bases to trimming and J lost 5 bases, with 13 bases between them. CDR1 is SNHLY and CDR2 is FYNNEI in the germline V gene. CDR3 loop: CASSLRTVHEQYF. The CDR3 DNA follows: TGTGCCAGCAGTCTACGGACAGTCCACGAGCAGTACTTC.

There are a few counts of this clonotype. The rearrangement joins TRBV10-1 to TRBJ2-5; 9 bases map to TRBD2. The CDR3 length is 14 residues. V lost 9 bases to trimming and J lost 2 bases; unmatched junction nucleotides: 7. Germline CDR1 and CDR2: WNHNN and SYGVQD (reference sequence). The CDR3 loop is CASSSGVDQETQYF. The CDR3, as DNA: TGCGCCAGTTCTAGCGGGGTAGATCAAGAGACCCAGTACTTC.

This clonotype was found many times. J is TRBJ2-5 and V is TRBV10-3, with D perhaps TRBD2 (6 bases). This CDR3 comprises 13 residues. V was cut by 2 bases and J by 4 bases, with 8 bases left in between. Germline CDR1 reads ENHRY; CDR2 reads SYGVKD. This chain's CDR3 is CAISEASAETQYF. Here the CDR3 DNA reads TGTGCCATCAGTGAGGCTAGCGCAGAGACCCAGTACTTC.

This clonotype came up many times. The CDR3 reads CASSYGPQKQDEQYF. The CDR3 nucleotides read TGTGCCAGCAGTTACGGTCCGCAGAAGCAGGACGAGCAGTACTTC. The rearrangement uses TRBV6-5 and TRBJ2-7; the D is unclear. Trimming shortened V by 2 bases and J by 5 bases, and 16 bases separated the two germline ends. The CDR3 covers 15 residues. Germline V CDR1 and CDR2: MNHEY, SVGAGI.

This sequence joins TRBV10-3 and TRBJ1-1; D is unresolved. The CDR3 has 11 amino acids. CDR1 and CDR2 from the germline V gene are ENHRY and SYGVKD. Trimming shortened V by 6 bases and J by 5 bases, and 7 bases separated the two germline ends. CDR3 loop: CAIREGTEAFF. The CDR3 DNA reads TGTGCCATCAGGGAGGGTACTGAAGCTTTCTTT.

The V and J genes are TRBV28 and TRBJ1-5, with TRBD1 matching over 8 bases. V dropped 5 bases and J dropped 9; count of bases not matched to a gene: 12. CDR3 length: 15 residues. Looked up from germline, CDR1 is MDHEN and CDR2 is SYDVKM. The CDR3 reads CASSPSTGAGRPQHF. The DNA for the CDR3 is TGTGCCAGCAGTCCATCGACAGGGGCGGGGAGGCCCCAGCATTTT.

CDR3 loop: CASSLVPLGGTEAFF. DNA of the CDR3: TGTGCCAGCAGCTTAGTGCCTCTGGGGGGTACTGAAGCTTTCTTT. The genes are TRBV11-2 and TRBJ1-1, with a possible D match to TRBD1 (5 bases). Trimming left V 1 base short and J 5 bases short, with 14 bases between. Germline loops: CDR1 SGHAT, CDR2 FQNNGV. The CDR3 runs to 15 residues.

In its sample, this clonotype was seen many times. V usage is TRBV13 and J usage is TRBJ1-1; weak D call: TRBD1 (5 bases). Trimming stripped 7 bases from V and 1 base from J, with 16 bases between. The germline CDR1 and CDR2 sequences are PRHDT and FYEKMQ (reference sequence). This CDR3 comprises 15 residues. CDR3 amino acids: CASKDSGISNTEAFF. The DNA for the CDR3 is TGTGCCAGCAAAGACAGCGGGATTTCGAACACTGAAGCTTTCTTT. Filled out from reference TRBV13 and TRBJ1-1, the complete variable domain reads AAGVIQSPRHLIKEKRETATLKCYPIPRHDTVYWYQQGPGQDPQFLISFYEKMQSDKGSIPDRFSAQQFSDYHSELNMSSLELGDSALYFCASKDSGISNTEAFFGQGTRLTVV.

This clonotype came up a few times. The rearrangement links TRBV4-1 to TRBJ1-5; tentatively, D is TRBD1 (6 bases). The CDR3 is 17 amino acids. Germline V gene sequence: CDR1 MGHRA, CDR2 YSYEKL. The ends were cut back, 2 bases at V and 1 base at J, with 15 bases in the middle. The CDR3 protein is CASSQHQGQGSNQPQHF. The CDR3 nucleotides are TGCGCCAGCAGCCAACACCAGGGCCAGGGGAGCAATCAGCCCCAGCATTTT.

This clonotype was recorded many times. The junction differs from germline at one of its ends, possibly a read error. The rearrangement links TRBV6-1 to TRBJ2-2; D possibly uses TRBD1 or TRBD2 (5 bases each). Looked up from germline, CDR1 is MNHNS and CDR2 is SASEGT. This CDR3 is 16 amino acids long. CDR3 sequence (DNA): TGTGCCAGCAGCCCCTCGGGGACCGCGAACACCGGGGAGCTGTCTTTT. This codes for CASSPSGTANTGELSF.